This is a list of T cell receptor beta chains from one sample in a study of graft-versus-host responses after intestinal transplantation. Method: immunoSEQ multiplex PCR; TCRdb's copy keeps in-frame clones and lacks some. This sample yields under 15,000 clones, of which around 82% are seen a single time; about 50% belongs to the top ten. The material was PBMCs, obtained approximately 120 days after transplant. These receptors were taken from a human patient who received an intestinal transplant, so some T cells may come from the graft donor. Both conserved end residues are part of each CDR3. The D gene is left open where the match is weak. The size entry is marked missing in some rows and otherwise reads once, few, many or a size class.

TRBJ2-2	TRBD1	.	TRBV6-4	CASSDSQGDTGELFF	TGTGCCAGCAGTGACTCACAGGGGGACACCGGGGAGCTGTTTTTT
TRBJ1-5	.	.	TRBV6-1	CASSGSGDSQPQHF	TGTGCCAGCAGTGGTTCAGGGGATAGTCAGCCCCAGCATTTT
TRBJ2-3	TRBD2	.	TRBV29-1	CSPFGLAGGETSTDTQYF	TGCAGCCCGTTCGGGCTAGCGGGAGGGGAAACTAGCACAGATACGCAGTATTTT
TRBJ2-7	TRBD1	.	TRBV6-5	CASRQQGASEQYF	TGTGCCAGCAGACAACAGGGGGCCTCCGAGCAGTACTTC
TRBJ2-7	.	.	TRBV6-1	CATWDSPSYEQYF	TGTGCCACTTGGGACTCGCCCTCCTACGAGCAGTACTTC
TRBJ1-4	.	.	TRBV6-6	CASSYSPGGEKLFF	TGTGCCAGCAGTTACTCCCCCGGGGGGGAAAAACTGTTTTTT
TRBJ2-3	TRBD2	.	TRBV29-1	CSVGLDTDTQYF	TGCAGCGTCGGACTAGACACAGATACGCAGTATTTT
TRBJ2-1	TRBD2	.	TRBV10-1	CASSPGTSGVSSPFF	TGCGCCAGCAGTCCGGGGACTAGCGGGGTATCTAGTCCGTTCTTC
TRBJ2-7	.	.	TRBV4-1	CASAQVSVPNYEQYF	TGCGCCAGCGCCCAGGTGAGCGTCCCTAACTACGAGCAGTACTTC
TRBJ2-1	.	.	TRBV6-4	CASSDSAGQSNEQFF	TGTGCCAGCAGTGACTCCGCCGGACAGAGCAATGAGCAGTTCTTC
TRBJ2-7	.	.	TRBV29-1	CSVEDPDGPAYEQYF	TGCAGCGTTGAAGATCCGGACGGCCCCGCCTACGAGCAGTACTTC
TRBJ2-2	TRBD1	.	TRBV30	CAWRLDRVDTGELFF	TGTGCCTGGAGATTGGACAGGGTTGACACCGGGGAGCTGTTTTTT
TRBJ2-2	.	.	TRBV7-9	CASSSNTGELFF	TGTGCCAGCAGCTCGAACACCGGGGAGCTGTTTTTT
TRBJ1-2	.	.	TRBV27	CASSLTHRDLRYGYTF	TGTGCCAGCAGTTTAACCCACAGGGATTTGCGCTATGGCTACACCTTC
TRBJ2-7	.	.	TRBV6-1	CASSPTGHWTYEQYF	TGTGCCAGCAGCCCAACGGGACATTGGACCTACGAGCAGTACTTC
TRBJ2-5	TRBD2	.	TRBV19	CASSIDHSGSGKQYF	TGTGCCAGTAGTATAGATCATAGCGGGAGCGGGAAGCAGTACTTC
TRBJ1-6	TRBD1	.	TRBV6-4	CASSSGTGNSPLHF	TGTGCCAGCAGCTCCGGGACAGGGAATTCACCCCTCCACTTT
TRBJ1-1	.	.	TRBV11-3	CASSSDSSEAFF	TGTGCCAGCAGCTCGGACAGCTCTGAAGCTTTCTTT
TRBJ2-1	TRBD2	once	TRBV7-2	CASRPLGLAGSSYNEQFF	TGTGCCAGCAGGCCCCTAGGACTAGCGGGGAGCTCCTACAATGAGCAGTTCTTC
TRBJ2-7	TRBD1	.	TRBV12-5	CASGSTGQLITYEQYF	TGTGCTAGTGGTTCGACAGGGCAACTCATAACCTACGAGCAGTACTTC
TRBJ1-2	.	.	TRBV30	CAWSVGGIVTPMDGYTF	TGTGCCTGGAGTGTAGGTGGGATCGTGACCCCTATGGATGGCTACACCTTC
TRBJ1-2	TRBD1	.	TRBV29-1	CSVVGGHQGANYGYTF	TGCAGCGTTGTGGGGGGCCACCAGGGGGCTAACTATGGCTACACCTTC
TRBJ2-7	TRBD2	.	TRBV5-4	CASSQEVGRGFNEQYF	TGTGCCAGCAGCCAAGAGGTGGGGCGGGGGTTCAACGAGCAGTACTTC
TRBJ2-1	.	.	TRBV19	CASSVYAVYNEQFF	TGTGCCAGTAGTGTCTATGCCGTTTACAATGAGCAGTTCTTC
TRBJ2-1	TRBD2	.	TRBV19	CASRAAASGSMNEQFF	TGTGCCAGTAGGGCCGCGGCTAGCGGGAGTATGAATGAGCAGTTCTTC
TRBJ2-7	.	.	TRBV19	CASSWTGPPSSYEQYF	TGTGCCAGTAGCTGGACGGGACCTCCTAGCTCCTACGAGCAGTACTTC
TRBJ2-7	TRBD1	.	TRBV10-1	CASSETTGAGKRLGGYEQYF	TGCGCCAGCAGTGAGACGACAGGGGCGGGTAAAAGGTTGGGGGGCTACGAGCAGTACTTC
TRBJ2-1	TRBD2	.	TRBV5-1	CASSRGLAGNNEQFF	TGCGCCAGCAGCAGGGGACTAGCGGGTAACAATGAGCAGTTCTTC
TRBJ2-7	.	.	TRBV5-1	CASSLGFGRMGDEQYF	TGCGCCAGCAGCTTGGGGTTCGGCCGCATGGGGGACGAGCAGTACTTC
TRBJ2-1	.	.	TRBV27	CASSPGPYNEQFF	TGTGCCAGCAGTCCGGGACCCTACAATGAGCAGTTCTTC
TRBJ1-5	TRBD1	.	TRBV19	CASKLMRQGDQPQHF	TGTGCCAGTAAGCTAATGAGACAGGGGGATCAGCCCCAGCATTTT
TRBJ1-4	.	once	TRBV4-1	CASSQEGTRAAGTNEKLFF	TGCGCCAGCAGCCAAGAGGGGACAAGGGCCGCTGGGACTAATGAAAAACTGTTTTTT
TRBJ1-1	TRBD1	.	TRBV29-1	CSVHRGGTEAFF	TGCAGCGTACACAGGGGTGGGACTGAAGCTTTCTTT
TRBJ2-3	.	.	TRBV11-3	CASSPRGGSTDTQYF	TGTGCCAGCAGCCCCAGGGGGGGAAGCACAGATACGCAGTATTTT
TRBJ2-7	.	few	TRBV21-1	CASSVEGTAYEQYF	TGTGCCAGCAGCGTAGAAGGGACCGCCTACGAGCAGTACTTC
TRBJ1-1	.	.	TRBV6-1	CASGRTMNTEAFF	TGTGCCAGCGGACGGACCATGAACACTGAAGCTTTCTTT
TRBJ1-5	.	once	TRBV20-1	CSPQHQPQHF	TGCAGTCCGCAGCATCAGCCCCAGCATTTT
TRBJ1-1	TRBD1	.	TRBV7-9	CASSPSGQRTVWNTEAFF	TGTGCCAGCAGCCCCTCGGGACAGAGGACAGTCTGGAACACTGAAGCTTTCTTT
TRBJ2-7	TRBD1	.	TRBV6-6	CASSVDRTYEQYF	TGTGCCAGCAGTGTGGACAGGACATACGAGCAGTACTTC
TRBJ2-4	.	medium-sized	TRBV29-1	CSDWTALIAKNIQYF	TGCAGCGATTGGACAGCGTTAATAGCCAAAAACATTCAGTACTTC
TRBJ1-2	.	.	TRBV19	CASTAAVNYGYTF	TGTGCCAGTACCGCCGCAGTTAACTATGGCTACACCTTC
TRBJ2-7	.	.	TRBV6-1	CASSPQVSGQYF	TGTGCCAGCTCCCCCCAGGTTTCCGGGCAGTACTTC
TRBJ1-6	.	.	TRBV9	CASSVWEYNSPLHF	TGTGCCAGCAGCGTATGGGAGTATAATTCACCCCTCCACTTT
TRBJ2-3	.	once	TRBV7-9	CASSPRNTQYF	TGTGCCAGCAGCCCCCGCAATACGCAGTATTTT
TRBJ1-5	.	.	TRBV4-1	CASSQDSPGVGNQPQHF	TGCGCCAGCAGCCAAGATAGTCCAGGTGTGGGCAATCAGCCCCAGCATTTT
TRBJ2-3	.	.	TRBV6-4	CASSDGTSTDTQYF	TGTGCCAGCAGTGACGGGACTAGCACAGATACGCAGTATTTT
TRBJ2-3	.	.	TRBV6-5	CASSQRGTDTQYF	TGTGCCAGCAGCCAACGGGGCACAGATACGCAGTATTTT
TRBJ1-5	TRBD1	.	TRBV6-1	CASKGQGFNQPQHF	TGTGCCAGCAAGGGACAGGGGTTTAATCAGCCCCAGCATTTT
TRBJ1-5	.	few	TRBV19	CASSPTAGWLGPQHF	TGTGCCAGTAGCCCTACGGCAGGGTGGCTCGGGCCCCAGCATTTT
TRBJ2-2	TRBD2	once	TRBV6-4	CASSELAGDTGELFF	TGTGCCAGCAGTGAACTAGCGGGAGACACCGGGGAGCTGTTTTTT
TRBJ1-1	.	.	TRBV19	CASSIGRGRTEAFF	TGTGCCAGTAGTATTGGGCGAGGGAGGACTGAAGCTTTCTTT
TRBJ2-5	.	.	TRBV2	CASILQGIQETQYF	TGTGCCAGCATCCTACAGGGAATCCAAGAGACCCAGTACTTC
TRBJ2-2	TRBD1	.	TRBV4-2	CASSQDQGAPGELFF	TGTGCCAGCAGCCAAGATCAGGGGGCGCCCGGGGAGCTGTTTTTT